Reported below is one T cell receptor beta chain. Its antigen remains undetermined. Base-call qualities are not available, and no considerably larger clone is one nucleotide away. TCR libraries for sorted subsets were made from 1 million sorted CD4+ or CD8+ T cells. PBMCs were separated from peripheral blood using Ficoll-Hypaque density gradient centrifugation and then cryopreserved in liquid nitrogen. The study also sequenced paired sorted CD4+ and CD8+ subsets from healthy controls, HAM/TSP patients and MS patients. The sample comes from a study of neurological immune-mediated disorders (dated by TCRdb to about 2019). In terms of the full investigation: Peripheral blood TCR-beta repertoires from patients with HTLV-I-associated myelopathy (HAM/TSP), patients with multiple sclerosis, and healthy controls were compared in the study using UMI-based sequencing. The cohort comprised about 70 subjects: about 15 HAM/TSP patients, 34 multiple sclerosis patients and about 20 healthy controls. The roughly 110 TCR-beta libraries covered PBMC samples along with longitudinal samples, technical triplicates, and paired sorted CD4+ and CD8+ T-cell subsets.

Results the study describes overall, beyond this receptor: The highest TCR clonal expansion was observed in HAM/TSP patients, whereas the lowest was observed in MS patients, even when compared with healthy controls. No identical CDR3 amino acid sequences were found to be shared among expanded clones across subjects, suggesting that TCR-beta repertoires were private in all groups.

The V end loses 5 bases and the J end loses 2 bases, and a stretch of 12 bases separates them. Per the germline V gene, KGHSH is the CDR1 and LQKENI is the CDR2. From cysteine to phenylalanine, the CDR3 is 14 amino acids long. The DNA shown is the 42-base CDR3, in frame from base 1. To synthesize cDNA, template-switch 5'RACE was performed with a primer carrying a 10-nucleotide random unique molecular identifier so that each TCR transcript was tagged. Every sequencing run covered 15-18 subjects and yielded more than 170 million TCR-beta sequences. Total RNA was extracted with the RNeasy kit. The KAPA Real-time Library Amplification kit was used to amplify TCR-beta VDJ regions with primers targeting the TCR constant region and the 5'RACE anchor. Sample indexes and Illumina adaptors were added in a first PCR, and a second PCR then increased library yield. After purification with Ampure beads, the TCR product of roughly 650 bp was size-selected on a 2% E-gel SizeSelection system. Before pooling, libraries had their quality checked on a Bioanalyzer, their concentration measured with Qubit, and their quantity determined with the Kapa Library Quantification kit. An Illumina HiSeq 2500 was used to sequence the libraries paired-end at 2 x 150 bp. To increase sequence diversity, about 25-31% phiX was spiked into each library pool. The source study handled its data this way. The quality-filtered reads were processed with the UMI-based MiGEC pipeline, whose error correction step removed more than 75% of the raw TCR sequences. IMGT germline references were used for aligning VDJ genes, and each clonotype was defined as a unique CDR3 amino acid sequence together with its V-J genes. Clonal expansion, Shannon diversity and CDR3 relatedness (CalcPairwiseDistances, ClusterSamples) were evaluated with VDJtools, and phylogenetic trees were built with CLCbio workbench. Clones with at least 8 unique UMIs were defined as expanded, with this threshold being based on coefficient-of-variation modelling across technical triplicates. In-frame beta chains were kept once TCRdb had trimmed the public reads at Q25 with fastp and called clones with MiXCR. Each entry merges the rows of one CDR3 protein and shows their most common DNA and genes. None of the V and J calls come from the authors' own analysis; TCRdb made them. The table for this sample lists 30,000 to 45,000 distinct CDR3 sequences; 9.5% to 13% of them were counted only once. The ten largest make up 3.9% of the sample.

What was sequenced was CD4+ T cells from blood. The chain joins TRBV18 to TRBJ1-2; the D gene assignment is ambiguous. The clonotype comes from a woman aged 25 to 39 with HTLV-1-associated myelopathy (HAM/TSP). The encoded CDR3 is CASSISGRNYGYTF. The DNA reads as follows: TGTGCCAGCTCAATCTCGGGGAGGAACTATGGCTACACCTTC. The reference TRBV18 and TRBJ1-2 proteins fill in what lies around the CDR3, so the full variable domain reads NAGVMQNPRHLVRRRGQEARLRCSPMKGHSHVYWYRQLPEEGLKFMVYLQKENIIDESGMPKERFSAEFPKEGPSILRIQQVVRGDSAAYFCASSISGRNYGYTFGSGTRLTVV.